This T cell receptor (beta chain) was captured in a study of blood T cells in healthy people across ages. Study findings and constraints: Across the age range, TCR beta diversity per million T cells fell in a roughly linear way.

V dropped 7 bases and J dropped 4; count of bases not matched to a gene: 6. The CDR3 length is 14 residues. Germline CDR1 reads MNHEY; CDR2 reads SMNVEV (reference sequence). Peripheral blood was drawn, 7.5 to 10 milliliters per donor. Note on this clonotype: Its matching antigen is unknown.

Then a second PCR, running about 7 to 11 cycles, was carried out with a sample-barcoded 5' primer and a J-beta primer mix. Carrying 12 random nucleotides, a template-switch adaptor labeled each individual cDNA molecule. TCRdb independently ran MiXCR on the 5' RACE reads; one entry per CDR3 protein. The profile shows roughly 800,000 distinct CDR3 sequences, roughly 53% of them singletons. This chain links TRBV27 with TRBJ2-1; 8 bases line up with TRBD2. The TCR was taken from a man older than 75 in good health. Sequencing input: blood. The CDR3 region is CASTNSGAYNEQFF. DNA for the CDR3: TGTGCCAGCACCAATAGCGGGGCATACAATGAGCAGTTCTTC.